This entry features one T cell receptor (beta chain) sequence. The sample comes from a study of OX40 agonist ivuxolimab in advanced cancers. Study summary: Participants could have had prior anti-PD-1, anti-PD-L1 or anti-CTLA-4 therapy, and about 40% had some.

Generated by immunoSEQ multiplex PCR, the TCRdb table keeps only in-frame clones and is missing some. The sample consists of about 88,000 clones, about 86% of them appearing once. The CDR3 loop spans 15 amino acids. The germline gives CDR1 SNHLY, CDR2 FYNNEI. Trimming removed 7 bases from V and 0 bases from J; junction bases left unmatched: 3. The receptor comes from an adult with an advanced solid tumor such as melanoma, head and neck, liver or kidney cancer. V gene TRBV2 combines with J gene TRBJ2-7; TRBD2 matches at 13 bases. The sequenced sample was CD4+ or CD8+ T cells sorted from blood, obtained in a trial of the OX40 agonist ivuxolimab. The CDR3 loop reads CASKGLAGSSYEQYF. The DNA for the CDR3 is TGTGCCAGCAAGGGACTAGCGGGGAGCTCCTACGAGCAGTACTTC.